Below, 5 T cell receptor beta chains from the same sample are listed, as sequenced in a study of radiotherapy plus CTLA-4 blockade in lung cancer listed by TCRdb under 2018. Receptor libraries were prepared by the immunoSEQ multiplex PCR assay. The immuneACCESS repertoire file appears here via TCRdb, limited to in-frame rearrangements. These files lack a portion of the clones; in checked studies, under half of the deficit traces to unresolved V genes, and the cause of the others is not known. The sample table lists approximately 30,000 clones, 60% to 80% of them with a count of one. The top ten clones comprise approximately 5% of the sample. This material consisted of peripheral blood, taken from a patient treated with radiotherapy plus ipilimumab. The receptors stem from a human donor with non-small cell lung cancer whose response to radiotherapy plus ipilimumab could not be evaluated.

The gene calls are TRBV11-2 and TRBJ2-7; 7 nucleotides line up with TRBD2. Gene TRBJ2-5 matches the end of the DNA better, so the J call may be wrong. The V gene's germline CDR1 is SGHAT and CDR2 FQNNGV. The CDR3 runs to 14 residues. The DNA of the CDR3 is TGTGCCAGCAGCCGAGGGTACGGGGGGGAGACCCAGTACTTC. Translation gives CASSRGYGGETQYF.

This clone was seen a few times. The genes are TRBV5-1 and TRBJ2-5; D possibly corresponds to TRBD2 (5 bases). This CDR3 has 16 residues. From germline, CDR1 is SGHRS and CDR2 YFSETQ. The V and J ends lost 0 bases and 3 bases respectively, with 15 bases between them. CDR3 amino acids: CASSLGRGAPEETQYF. The CDR3 bases are TGCGCCAGCAGCTTGGGCCGGGGAGCGCCAGAAGAGACCCAGTACTTC.

The chain employs TRBV30 and TRBJ2-3, with 10 bases lining up with TRBD1. Germline CDR1 is GTSNPN and CDR2 is SVGIG (reference sequence). J was trimmed by 2 bases and V by 1 base; bases with no gene match: 6. CDR3 size: 16 residues. CDR3 nucleotide sequence: TGTGCCTGGAGTGCTCGGGACAGGGGAATCACAGATACGCAGTATTTT. It yields the protein CAWSARDRGITDTQYF.

The chain recombines TRBV14 with TRBJ2-1, with a possible D match to TRBD1 (5 bases). V gave up 5 bases and J gave up 4 bases, with 6 bases separating them. There are 12 residues in the CDR3. The germline CDR1 and CDR2 sequences are SGHDN and FVKESK. The CDR3 spells CASSRGYNEQFF. In DNA, the CDR3 is TGTGCCAGCAGCAGGGGTTACAATGAGCAGTTCTTC.

The rearrangement links TRBV7-9 to TRBJ1-2, with D hard to call. With 6 bases removed from V and 5 bases from J, the gap between germline ends came to 19 bases. The germline V gene encodes CDR1 SEHNR and CDR2 FQNEAQ (reference sequence). CDR3 size: 15 residues. CDR3 loop: CASSSPQAVKYGYTF. DNA for the CDR3: TGTGCCAGCAGTTCCCCGCAGGCCGTGAAGTATGGCTACACCTTC.